The TCR beta chain under discussion was sequenced for a study of T cell responses to AZD1222 COVID-19 vaccine. Regarding the study as a whole: Spike-specific TCR breadth rose after two AZD1222 doses, and depth rose as well. Spike as a whole was targeted by vaccine-associated CD4 TCRs, dominant at 160-218 and 743-854.

Libraries were prepared by immunoSEQ multiplex PCR; TCRdb keeps only in-frame clonotypes and omits some of them. The sample holds 100,000 to 120,000 clones, 81% seen once. Germline-derived CDR1 and CDR2 are SEHNR and FQNEAQ (reference sequence). The CDR3 length is 15 residues. The ends lost 4 bases at V and 3 bases at J; junction bases unmatched: 9. As concerns this clone: Its antigen is unidentified.

The chain employs TRBV7-9 and TRBJ2-7; 7 bases fit TRBD1. This specimen was peripheral blood, taken on day 0 of AZD1222 vaccination. This receptor was identified in an adult in good health. The CDR3 here is CASSSDRVLVYEQYF. The CDR3 DNA reads as TGTGCCAGCAGCTCCGACAGGGTTCTTGTCTACGAGCAGTACTTC. The variable domain in full, with the rest retrieved from reference TRBV7-9 and TRBJ2-7, is DTGVSQNPRHKITKRGQNVTFRCDPISEHNRLYWYRQTLGQGPEFLTYFQNEAQLEKSRLLSDRFSAERPKGSFSTLEIQRTEQGDSAMYLCASSSDRVLVYEQYFGPGTRLTVT.